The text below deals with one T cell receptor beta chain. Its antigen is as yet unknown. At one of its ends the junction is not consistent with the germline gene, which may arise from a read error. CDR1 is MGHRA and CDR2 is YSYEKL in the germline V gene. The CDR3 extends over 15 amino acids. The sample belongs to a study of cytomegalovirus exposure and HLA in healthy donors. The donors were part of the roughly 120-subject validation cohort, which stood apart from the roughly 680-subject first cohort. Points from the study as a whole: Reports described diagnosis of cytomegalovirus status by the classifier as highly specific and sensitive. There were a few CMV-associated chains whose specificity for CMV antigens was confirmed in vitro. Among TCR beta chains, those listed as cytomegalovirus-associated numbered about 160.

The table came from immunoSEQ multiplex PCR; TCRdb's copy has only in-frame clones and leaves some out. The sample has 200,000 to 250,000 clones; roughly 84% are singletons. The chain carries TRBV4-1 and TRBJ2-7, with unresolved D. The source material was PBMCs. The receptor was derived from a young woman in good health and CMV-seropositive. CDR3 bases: TGCGCCAGCAGCGAAGAGCAGGTTGAGCCCTACGAGCAGTACTTC. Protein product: CASSEEQVEPYEQYF.